This T cell receptor (beta chain) appears in the sequencing data of a study of T-cell memory formation after mild COVID-19 (dated by TCRdb to about 2021). Study-wide context: TCR sequence clusters from the two donors were largely donor specific. In two donors, T-cell clones that expanded and contracted after mild COVID-19 were followed by sequencing TCRalpha and TCRbeta repertoires longitudinally. The cohort comprised two young, previously healthy adult volunteers, one female and one male. Study-wide conclusions, independent of this receptor: Only two mild cases were covered in the study, and larger cohorts including severe cases with pre-infection samples were considered necessary. SARS-CoV-2 specificity of the second-wave clones peaking on day 37 was not confirmed. The detection of some responding clones in pre-infection memory suggests that pre-existing cross-reactive memory T cells joined the SARS-CoV-2 response. Contracting CD4+ clones turned up mainly in the CM and EM memory subsets, whereas EMRA was where CD8+ clones were enriched. From day 15 to 85, contracting clones showed balanced CD4/CD8 phenotypes, whereas a second wave of clones that expanded from day 15 to 37 leaned towards CD4+.

On this clonotype: Its antigen is unknown. No base qualities exist here, and no much larger clone lies one base off it.

Ficoll-Paque density gradient centrifugation was the method used to isolate PBMCs. Instrument used: Illumina NovaSeq 6000. TCRalpha and TCRbeta cDNA libraries were constructed by 5'RACE with constant-segment primers, with sample barcodes and unique molecular identifiers being introduced. RNA was extracted from every sample with Trizol reagent. Library amplification was performed in two PCR steps, and a second sample barcode and Illumina TruSeq adapters were introduced in the second step. Libraries were sequenced on an Illumina NovaSeq with 2 x 150 bp paired-end reads. Regarding the original processing steps: With migec v1.2.7, reads were demultiplexed and then collapsed into UMI-guided consensus sequences. With mixcr v2.1.11, UMI consensuses were aligned to TRA and TRB V and J templates and assembled into clonotypes. A clonotype was counted as expanded or contracted only if both edgeR and NoisET called the change significant, with noise models trained on biological replicates. For edgeR calls, the thresholds were a false discovery rate-adjusted p below 0.01 and a log2 fold-change of 1. As an exploratory analysis of dynamics, max-normalized trajectories of the 1000 most abundant clonotypes were examined with PCA combined with hierarchical clustering. Separately sequenced CD4+ and CD8+ repertoires were used to assign the CD4 or CD8 phenotype of responding clones. TCRdb reworked the public reads: Q25 trimming with fastp, MiXCR clone assembly, productive beta chains retained. Rows merge per CDR3 protein into single entries with the most common DNA and genes. The V and J calls reflect TCRdb's pipeline rather than the authors' work. The sample records under 300,000 distinct CDR3 sequences, over 9% of which are singletons. The top ten constitute around 23% of the sample.

CDR3 length: 18 amino acids, cysteine to phenylalanine. This entry keeps only the CDR3 DNA: 54 bases, framed from base 1. V is shortened by 2 bases, J by 0 bases, and the region joining them spans 19 bases. CDR1 DFQATT and CDR2 SNEGSKA are derived from the germline V gene (reference sequence). The chain employs TRBV20-1 and TRBJ1-4; TRBD1 is a weak D gene call, 6 bases matching. This TCR came from a man between 18 and 35 years old who had mild COVID-19 (a few samples of this study predate the infection). The sample titles of this study are shuffled in the database, so cell type and time point are left out; the donor was told from shared clones. Source material: PBMCs or a T cell subset sorted from them (not recorded which). DNA sequence: TGCAGTGCTAGATATGAAGAGGGGGAAGGAACAACTAATGAAAAACTGTTTTTT. This translates into CSARYEEGEGTTNEKLFF.